This entry is about one T cell receptor (beta chain). Its antigen is currently not known. It has no much larger one-base neighbor in the sample; base qualities were not kept. The entry originates in a study of OX40 agonist ivuxolimab in advanced cancers. For context, the study as a whole: The costimulatory receptor OX40 (CD134) was targeted by ivuxolimab, a fully human IgG2 agonistic monoclonal antibody. In the dose-escalation cohort, 70% to 85% of patients were male, and the mean age was roughly 60 years with a range of roughly 23 to 90. Peripheral TCRbeta sequencing was intended to test whether TCR sequence diversity was altered and clonal T-cell expansion was caused by ivuxolimab. Three dose-escalation patients achieved partial responses, one with hepatocellular carcinoma and two with cutaneous melanoma. Intravenous ivuxolimab was administered to patients every 2 weeks at six dose levels: 0.01, 0.1, 0.3, 1.5, 3 and 10 mg/kg. The paper reports the monotherapy dose-escalation portion (N ≈ 50 patients) of the phase I ivuxolimab trial. Patients were allowed to have had prior anti-PD-1, anti-PD-L1 or anti-CTLA-4 therapy, and around 37% of the dose-escalation patients had previously received checkpoint inhibitors. Of the 50 or so patients in dose escalation, about 19 had hepatocellular carcinoma, some 15 had melanoma, 9 had renal cell carcinoma and 9 had head and neck cancer.

What the authors observed across the whole study: After ivuxolimab, more expanded clones were found on average in CD8+ T cells than in CD4+ T cells. Low levels of normalized T-cell clonal expansion were also seen in some nonresponding patients. The antigen specificity of the peripheral T cells that underwent clonal expansion was not determined. At doses of 0.1 to 3.0 mg/kg, clonal expansion of both CD4+ and CD8+ blood T cells was observed from baseline to week 6. Partial responders in the 0.1-3.0 mg/kg groups had among the lowest normalized peripheral clonal expansion, especially among CD8+ T cells.

Patients with a history of autoimmune disease or receiving systemic immunosuppression were excluded from the trial. In every dose cohort, peripheral blood was drawn for TCR sequencing at baseline, cycle 4 day 1, and cycle 7 day 1. Samples were obtained from an open-label, multicenter, first-in-human phase I dose-escalation trial of ivuxolimab. Adults with locally advanced or metastatic melanoma, renal cell, hepatocellular, or head and neck squamous cell carcinoma were enrolled in the trial. Before TCR sequencing, CD4+ and CD8+ T cells were separately sorted from peripheral blood. CDR1 and CDR2 were assigned from the germline V gene (reference sequence) as DFQATT and SNEGSKA. Reading from cysteine to phenylalanine, the CDR3 counts 11 amino acids. The read is trimmed to its CDR3 DNA, 33 bases read in frame from base 1. Genomic DNA was extracted from sorted cells for sequencing of the TCRbeta CDR3 region. The immunoSEQ Assay was used for sequencing of TCRbeta CDR3 regions. TCRdb's version of the immuneACCESS table is confined to in-frame rearrangements and falls short of the full clone set. An unresolved V gene accounts for under half of the shortfall where checked; the remainder is of unknown origin. This sample is represented by approximately 74,000 clones; over 75% of them were singletons. The top ten hold about 0.49% of the sample.

The sample here was CD4+ or CD8+ T cells sorted from blood, taken in a trial of the OX40 agonist ivuxolimab. This clonotype was obtained from an adult with an advanced solid tumor such as melanoma, head and neck, liver or kidney cancer. The rearranged segments are TRBV20-1 and TRBJ2-5; TRBD1 is a possible D gene, resting on 6 matching bases. The end of the DNA aligns better with TRBJ2-7, so the J call may be wrong. The nucleotide sequence is given as TGCAGTGCTGGGACACTCTACGAGCAGTACTTC. It translates to CSAGTLYEQYF.